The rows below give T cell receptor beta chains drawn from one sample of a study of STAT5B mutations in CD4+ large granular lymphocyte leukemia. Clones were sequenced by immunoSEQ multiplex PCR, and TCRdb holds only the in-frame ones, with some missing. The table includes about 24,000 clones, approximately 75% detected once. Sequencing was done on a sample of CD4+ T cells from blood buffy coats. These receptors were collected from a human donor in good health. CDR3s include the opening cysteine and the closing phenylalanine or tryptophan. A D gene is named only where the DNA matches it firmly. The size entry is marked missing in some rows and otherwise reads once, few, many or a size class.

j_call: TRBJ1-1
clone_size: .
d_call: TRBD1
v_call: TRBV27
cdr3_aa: CASSLRGPNTEAFF
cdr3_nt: TGTGCCAGCAGTTTAAGGGGGCCGAACACTGAAGCTTTCTTT

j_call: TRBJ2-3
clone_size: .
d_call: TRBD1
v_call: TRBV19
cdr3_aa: CASTDRATSTDTQYF
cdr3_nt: TGTGCCAGTACAGACAGGGCGACGTCCACAGATACGCAGTATTTT

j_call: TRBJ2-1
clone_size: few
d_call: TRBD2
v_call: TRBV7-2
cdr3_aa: CASSLVAGVRYNEQFF
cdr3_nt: TGTGCCAGCAGCTTAGTAGCGGGGGTGCGCTACAATGAGCAGTTCTTC

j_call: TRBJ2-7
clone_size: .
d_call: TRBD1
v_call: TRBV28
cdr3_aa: CASSSSGTGSYEQYF
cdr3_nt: TGTGCCAGCAGTTCCTCCGGGACAGGGTCATACGAGCAGTACTTC

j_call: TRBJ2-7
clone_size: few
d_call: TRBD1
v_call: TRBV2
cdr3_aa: CAGTTGSNEQYF
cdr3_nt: TGTGCCGGAACGACAGGGTCCAACGAGCAGTACTTC

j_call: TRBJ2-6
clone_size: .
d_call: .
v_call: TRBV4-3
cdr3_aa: CASSQEGGANVLTF
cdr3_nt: TGCGCCAGCAGCCAAGAAGGTGGGGCCAACGTCCTGACTTTC

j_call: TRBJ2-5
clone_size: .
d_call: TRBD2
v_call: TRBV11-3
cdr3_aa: CASSFGTSGGQETQYF
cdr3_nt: TGTGCCAGCAGCTTCGGGACTAGCGGGGGGCAAGAGACCCAGTACTTC

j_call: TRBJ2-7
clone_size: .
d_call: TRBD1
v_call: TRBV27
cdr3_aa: CASSLRDRGYEQYF
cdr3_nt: TGTGCCAGCAGTTTACGGGACAGGGGCTACGAGCAGTACTTC

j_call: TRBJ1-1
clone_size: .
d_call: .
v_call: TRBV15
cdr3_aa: CATSLRITNTEAFF
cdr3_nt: TGTGCCACCAGCCTCCGCATAACGAACACTGAAGCTTTCTTT

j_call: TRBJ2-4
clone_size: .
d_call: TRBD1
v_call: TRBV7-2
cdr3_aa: CASSLERTGRNIQYF
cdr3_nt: TGTGCCAGCAGCTTAGAGAGGACAGGGAGGAACATTCAGTACTTC

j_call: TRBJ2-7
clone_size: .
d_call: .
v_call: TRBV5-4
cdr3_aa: CASSLFHTPYEQYF
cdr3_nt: TGTGCCAGCAGCTTGTTTCACACTCCCTACGAGCAGTACTTC

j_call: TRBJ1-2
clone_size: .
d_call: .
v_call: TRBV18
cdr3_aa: CASSPGLISNYGYTF
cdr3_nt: TGTGCCAGCTCACCAGGGCTGATTTCTAACTATGGCTACACCTTC

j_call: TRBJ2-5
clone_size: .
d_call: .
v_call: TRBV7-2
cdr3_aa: CASSRRGGGLGETQYF
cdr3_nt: TGTGCCAGCAGCCGACGTGGGGGCGGGTTGGGGGAGACCCAGTACTTC

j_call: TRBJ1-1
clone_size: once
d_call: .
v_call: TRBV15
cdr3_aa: CATSRGGSGTEAFF
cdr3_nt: TGTGCCACCAGTAGGGGCGGTAGTGGCACTGAAGCTTTCTTT

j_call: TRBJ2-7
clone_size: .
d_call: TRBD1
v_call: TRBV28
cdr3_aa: CASSLTGTGAYEQYF
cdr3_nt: TGTGCCAGCAGTCTAACCGGGACAGGAGCCTACGAGCAGTACTTC

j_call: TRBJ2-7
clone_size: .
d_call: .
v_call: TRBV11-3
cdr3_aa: CASSSGLSYEQYF
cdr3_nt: TGTGCCAGCAGCTCAGGACTATCCTACGAGCAGTACTTC

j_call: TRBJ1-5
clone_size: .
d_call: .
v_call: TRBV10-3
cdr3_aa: CAISERGINQPQHF
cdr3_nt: TGTGCCATCAGTGAAAGGGGAATCAATCAGCCCCAGCATTTT

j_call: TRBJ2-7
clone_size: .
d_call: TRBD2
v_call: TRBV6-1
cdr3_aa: CASSVAGGSYEQYF
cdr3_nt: TGTGCCAGCAGTGTAGCGGGGGGTTCCTACGAGCAGTACTTC

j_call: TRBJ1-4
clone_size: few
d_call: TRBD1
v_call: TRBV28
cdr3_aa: CASSYLPDRGGEKLFF
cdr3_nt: TGTGCCAGCAGTTACCTCCCTGACAGGGGAGGTGAAAAACTGTTTTTT

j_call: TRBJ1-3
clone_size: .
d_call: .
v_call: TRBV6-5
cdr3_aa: CASSYRGPGNTIYF
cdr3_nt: TGTGCCAGCAGTTACAGAGGACCTGGAAACACCATATATTTT

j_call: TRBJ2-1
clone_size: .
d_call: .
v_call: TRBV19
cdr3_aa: CASRGRGASEQFF
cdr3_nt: TGTGCCAGTAGGGGCCGGGGGGCGTCTGAGCAGTTCTTC

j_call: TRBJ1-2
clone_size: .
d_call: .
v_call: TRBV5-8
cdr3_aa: CASSLVGYFLGANYGYTF
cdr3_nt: TGTGCCAGCAGCTTGGTCGGCTACTTCCTTGGGGCCAACTATGGCTACACCTTC

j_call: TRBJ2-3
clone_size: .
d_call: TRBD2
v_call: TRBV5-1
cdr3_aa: CASSLGRGGGASDTQYF
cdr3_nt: TGCGCCAGCAGCCTGGGAAGGGGCGGGGGGGCCTCAGATACGCAGTATTTT

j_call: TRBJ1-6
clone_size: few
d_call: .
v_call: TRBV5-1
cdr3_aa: CASRWGDNSPLHF
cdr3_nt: TGCGCCAGCCGTTGGGGGGATAATTCACCCCTCCACTTT

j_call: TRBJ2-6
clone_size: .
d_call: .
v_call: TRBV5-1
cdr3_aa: CASSLGSSGANVLTF
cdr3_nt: TGCGCCAGCAGCCTGGGGAGTTCTGGGGCCAACGTCCTGACTTTC

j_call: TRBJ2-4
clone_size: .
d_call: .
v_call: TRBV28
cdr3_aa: CASSPTGTVKNIQYF
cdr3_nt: TGTGCCAGCAGTCCTACCGGGACGGTGAAAAACATTCAGTACTTC

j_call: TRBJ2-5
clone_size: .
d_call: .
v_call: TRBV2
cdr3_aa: CASILRGGLETQYF
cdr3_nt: TGTGCCAGCATCCTAAGGGGGGGTCTGGAGACCCAGTACTTC

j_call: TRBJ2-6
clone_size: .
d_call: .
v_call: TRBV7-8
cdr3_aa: CASSFFGANVLTF
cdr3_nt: TGTGCCAGCAGCTTTTTTGGGGCCAACGTCCTGACTTTC

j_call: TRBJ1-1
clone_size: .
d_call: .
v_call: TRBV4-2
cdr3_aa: CASSQERAVTEAFF
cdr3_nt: TGTGCCAGCAGCCAAGAAAGGGCAGTCACTGAAGCTTTCTTT

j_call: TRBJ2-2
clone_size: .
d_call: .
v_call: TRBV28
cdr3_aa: CASGINTGELFF
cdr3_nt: TGTGCCAGCGGAATCAACACCGGGGAGCTGTTTTTT

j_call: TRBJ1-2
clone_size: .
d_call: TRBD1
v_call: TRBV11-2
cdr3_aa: CASSVTGDTFFYYGYTF
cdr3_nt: TGTGCCAGCAGCGTGACAGGGGATACCTTCTTTTACTATGGCTACACCTTC

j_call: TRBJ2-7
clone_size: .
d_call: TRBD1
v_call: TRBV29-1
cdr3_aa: CSAGGQGNEQYF
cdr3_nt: TGCAGCGCCGGAGGACAGGGCAACGAGCAGTACTTC

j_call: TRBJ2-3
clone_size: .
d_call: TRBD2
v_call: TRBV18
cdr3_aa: CASSQIAGDTQYF
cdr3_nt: TGTGCCAGCTCGCAGATAGCGGGGGATACGCAGTATTTT

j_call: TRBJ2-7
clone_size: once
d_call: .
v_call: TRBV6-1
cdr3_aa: CASTLNLEQYF
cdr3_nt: TGTGCCAGCACCTTGAATCTCGAGCAGTACTTC

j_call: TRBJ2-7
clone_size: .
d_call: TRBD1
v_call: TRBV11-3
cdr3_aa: CASSRGTGNEQYF
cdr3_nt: TGTGCCAGCAGCCGCGGGACAGGGAACGAGCAGTACTTC

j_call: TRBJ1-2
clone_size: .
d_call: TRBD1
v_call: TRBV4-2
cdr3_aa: CASSKEAGGRSYTF
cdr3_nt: TGTGCCAGCAGCAAAGAGGCAGGGGGTAGGAGCTACACCTTC

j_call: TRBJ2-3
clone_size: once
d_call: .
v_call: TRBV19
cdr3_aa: CASSNTRGTDTQYF
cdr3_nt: TGTGCCAGTAGTAACACCAGGGGCACAGATACGCAGTATTTT

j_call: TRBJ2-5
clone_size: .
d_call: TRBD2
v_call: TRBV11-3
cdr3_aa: CASSLNERLAGTQETQYF
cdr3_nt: TGTGCCAGCAGCTTAAACGAGCGACTAGCGGGGACCCAAGAGACCCAGTACTTC

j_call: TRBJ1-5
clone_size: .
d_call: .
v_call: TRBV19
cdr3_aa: CASSINGGNQPQHF
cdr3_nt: TGTGCCAGTAGTATTAATGGGGGCAATCAGCCCCAGCATTTT

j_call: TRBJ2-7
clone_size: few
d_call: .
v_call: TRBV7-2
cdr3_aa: CASSLDWVAEQYF
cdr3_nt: TGTGCCAGCAGCTTAGATTGGGTTGCCGAGCAGTACTTC

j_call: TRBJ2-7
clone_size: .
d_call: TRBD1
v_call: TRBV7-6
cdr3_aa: CASSLVAGGSEQYF
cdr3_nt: TGTGCCAGCAGCTTAGTTGCAGGGGGCAGCGAGCAGTACTTC

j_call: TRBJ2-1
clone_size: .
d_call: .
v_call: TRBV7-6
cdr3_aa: CASRPTGYNEQFF
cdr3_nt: TGTGCCAGCCGTCCGACAGGATACAATGAGCAGTTCTTC

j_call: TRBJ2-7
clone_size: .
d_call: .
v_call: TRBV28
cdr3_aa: CASIGSSYEQYF
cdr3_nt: TGTGCCAGCATAGGTAGCTCCTACGAGCAGTACTTC

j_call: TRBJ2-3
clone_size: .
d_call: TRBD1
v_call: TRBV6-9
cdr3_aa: CASCRDRKTDTQYF
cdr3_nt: TGTGCCAGCTGCCGGGACAGGAAAACAGATACGCAGTATTTT

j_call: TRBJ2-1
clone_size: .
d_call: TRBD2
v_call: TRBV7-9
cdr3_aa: CASSLGSSGINEQFF
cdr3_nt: TGTGCCAGCAGCTTAGGTTCTAGCGGGATCAATGAGCAGTTCTTC

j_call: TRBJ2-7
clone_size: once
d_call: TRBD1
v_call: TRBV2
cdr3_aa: CASRAGQGQRYSYEQYF
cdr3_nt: TGTGCCAGCAGAGCCGGACAGGGACAAAGATACTCCTACGAGCAGTACTTC

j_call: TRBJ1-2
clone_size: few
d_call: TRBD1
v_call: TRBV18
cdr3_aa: CASSRLGQGDGYTF
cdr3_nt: TGTGCCAGCTCACGGCTGGGACAGGGTGATGGCTACACCTTC

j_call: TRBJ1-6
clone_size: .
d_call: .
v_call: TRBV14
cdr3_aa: CASSQGGGGNSPLHF
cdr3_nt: TGTGCCAGCAGCCAGGGGGGGGGCGGTAATTCACCCCTCCACTTT

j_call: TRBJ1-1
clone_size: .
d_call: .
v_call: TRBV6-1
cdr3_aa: CASSEAWYRRTNTEAFF
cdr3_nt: TGTGCCAGCAGTGAAGCCTGGTATCGGCGAACGAACACTGAAGCTTTCTTT

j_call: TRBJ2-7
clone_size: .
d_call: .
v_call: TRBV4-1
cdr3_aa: CASSQVTLGFLQSEQYF
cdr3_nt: TGCGCCAGCAGCCAAGTCACCTTGGGGTTTCTACAGTCCGAGCAGTACTTC